The rows below give T cell receptor beta chains drawn from one sample of a study of blood T cell repertoires in COVID-19. Generated by immunoSEQ multiplex PCR, the TCRdb table keeps only in-frame clones and is missing some. The sample yields some 240,000 clones, 90% seen once. Input material: peripheral blood. These receptors were taken from a woman aged 60-75 years with COVID-19, enrolled during active disease. Both conserved end residues are part of each CDR3. A D gene is named only where the DNA matches it firmly. Size is omitted from some rows. Given values are once, few, many or a class for expanded clones.

V,D,size,J,DNA,CDR3
TRBV3-1/TRBV3-2,TRBD1,.,TRBJ1-2,TGTGCCAGCAGCCGCGTTCGCAGGGGGCATAGCTATGGCTACACCTTC,CASSRVRRGHSYGYTF
TRBV10-1,TRBD1,.,TRBJ2-7,TGCGCCAGCCCTGAAGATAGGACAGGAGGTCCCTCAGCCCACGAGCAGTACTTC,CASPEDRTGGPSAHEQYF
TRBV5-1,TRBD1,.,TRBJ2-3,TGCGCCAGCAGCCGGCGAACAGGGGACGTCGGAGATACGCAGTATTTT,CASSRRTGDVGDTQYF
TRBV7-9,TRBD1,.,TRBJ1-1,TGTGCCAGCAGCGCTGGACAGGGTGGGTGGATGAACACTGAAGCTTTCTTT,CASSAGQGGWMNTEAFF
TRBV18,.,.,TRBJ1-1,TGTGCCAGCTCACCGCTTGGGCGGGGCACTGAAGCTTTCTTT,CASSPLGRGTEAFF
TRBV2,.,.,TRBJ1-2,TGTGCCAGCAGTAGGGAGGGCGCCTATGGCTACACCTTC,CASSREGAYGYTF
TRBV6-1,.,.,TRBJ1-5,TGTGCCAGCAGTGAAATTGGAGGGGTAGGCCATCAGCCCCAGCATTTT,CASSEIGGVGHQPQHF
TRBV5-4,TRBD1,few,TRBJ2-7,TGTGCCAGCAGCCCGACGACAGGGCCCTACGAGCAGTACTTC,CASSPTTGPYEQYF
TRBV7-3,TRBD1,.,TRBJ2-2,TGTGCCAGCAGCTCGACAGGGGGGAGAACCGGGGAGCTGTTTTTT,CASSSTGGRTGELFF
TRBV5-1,.,.,TRBJ2-1,TGCGCCAGCAGCTTAGTGGGGGCCAATGAGCAGTTCTTC,CASSLVGANEQFF
TRBV6-5,.,.,TRBJ1-3,TGTGCCAGCAGGCTGGGGAGTTTCTCTGGAAACACCATATATTTT,CASRLGSFSGNTIYF
TRBV4-3,TRBD1,once,TRBJ1-2,TGCGCCAGCAGCCAAGACCCGGGACAGGGCTATGGCTACACCTTC,CASSQDPGQGYGYTF
TRBV3-1/TRBV3-2,.,.,TRBJ2-5,TGTGCCAGCAGCCAGGACCCCGGGAAGACAGAGACCCAGTACTTC,CASSQDPGKTETQYF
TRBV6-5,.,.,TRBJ2-2,TGTGCCAGCAGTTACTCGAGGGTCACCGGGGAGCTGTTTTTT,CASSYSRVTGELFF
TRBV30,.,few,TRBJ2-1,TGTGCCTGGAGTAAACAGAGCTCCTACAATGAGCAGTTCTTC,CAWSKQSSYNEQFF
TRBV19,.,.,TRBJ1-4,TGTGCCAGTAGTATTGGACAGCTGGGTGAAAAACTGTTTTTT,CASSIGQLGEKLFF
TRBV19,TRBD1,.,TRBJ2-7,TGTGCCAGTGGGGGCACCGGGACAGGGTTTTACGAGCAGTACTTC,CASGGTGTGFYEQYF
TRBV5-1,TRBD2,few,TRBJ2-5,TGCGCCAGCAGCCTAGCGGGGGGAGAGACCCAGTACTTC,CASSLAGGETQYF
TRBV6-2/TRBV6-3,TRBD1,.,TRBJ1-1,TGTGCCAGCAGCCGTCGTCTCGGGACAGGGGGGAATACTGAAGCTTTCTTT,CASSRRLGTGGNTEAFF
TRBV4-2,.,.,TRBJ1-4,TGTGCCAGCAGCCAACCGCCGGGGGAAAAACTGTTTTTT,CASSQPPGEKLFF
TRBV5-6,TRBD1,.,TRBJ1-2,TGTGCCAGCAGCCGGACAGGGTCCTATGGCTACACCTTC,CASSRTGSYGYTF
TRBV7-3,.,.,TRBJ2-1,TGTGCCAGCAGCTTAAGTGGGGGGACCTACAATGAGCAGTTCTTC,CASSLSGGTYNEQFF
TRBV11-2,.,.,TRBJ1-6,TGTGCCAGCAGCTTAGATGTAATCAGGGGATCACCCCTCCACTTT,CASSLDVIRGSPLHF
TRBV12-5,.,.,TRBJ2-1,TGTGCTAGTGGTTTGGGTCTTGAGCAGTTCTTC,CASGLGLEQFF
TRBV6-2/TRBV6-3,TRBD2,.,TRBJ2-5,TGTGCCAGCAGTAGACATAGCGGGGGCCAGCCCAGGGCCCAGTACTTC,CASSRHSGGQPRAQYF
TRBV14,TRBD1,.,TRBJ2-7,TGTGCCAGCAGCCCACAGGGGAAGTTTGGCGAGCAGTACTTC,CASSPQGKFGEQYF
TRBV25-1,.,once,TRBJ1-1,TGTGCCACCAGACATGGCATGAACACTGAAGCTTTCTTT,CATRHGMNTEAFF
TRBV5-1,.,once,TRBJ2-5,TGCGCCAGCAGCTTGGGGACACTCCAAGAGACCCAGTACTTC,CASSLGTLQETQYF
TRBV4-3,.,.,TRBJ1-2,TGCGCCAGCAGCAGCAGGGCCAGTCCTTATGGCTACACCTTC,CASSSRASPYGYTF
TRBV9,TRBD2,.,TRBJ2-7,TGTGCCAGCAGCCCGGGACTAGCCAGCGACGAGCAGTACTTC,CASSPGLASDEQYF
TRBV29-1,TRBD1,.,TRBJ1-5,TGCAGCGTTTGGGGGGACAGGATAATTAATAGCAATCAGCCCCAGCATTTT,CSVWGDRIINSNQPQHF
TRBV6-5,TRBD2,.,TRBJ2-3,TGTGCCAGCAGGGCCCTAGCGGGGTTCACAGATACGCAGTATTTT,CASRALAGFTDTQYF
TRBV19,TRBD1,.,TRBJ1-5,TGTGCCAGTACTCGACAGGGGGGATATCAGCCCCAGCATTTT,CASTRQGGYQPQHF
TRBV19,.,.,TRBJ1-2,TGTGCCAGTAGTGTACAGGGACCTAACTATGGCTACACCTTC,CASSVQGPNYGYTF
TRBV30,.,.,TRBJ1-4,TGTGCCTGGAATGTCCTGGGCAGGGCTAATGAAAAACTGTTTTTT,CAWNVLGRANEKLFF
TRBV11-3,.,.,TRBJ1-1,TGTGCCAGCAGCATGGGGGGGCGCAACACTGAAGCTTTCTTT,CASSMGGRNTEAFF
TRBV5-6,.,.,TRBJ2-7,TGTGCCAGCAGCTTGGGGTGGACAAGGGGCTACGAGCAGTACTTC,CASSLGWTRGYEQYF
TRBV2,.,.,TRBJ1-2,TGTGCCAGCGGTAAACAGGTCACCTCTGAAGGCTACACCTTC,CASGKQVTSEGYTF
TRBV19,TRBD1,.,TRBJ1-5,TGTGCCAGTAGTATCAGACAGGGTTACAATCAGCCCCAGCATTTT,CASSIRQGYNQPQHF
TRBV2,.,few,TRBJ2-7,TGTGCCAGCATTTTACGACAAGTAGCCTACGAGCAGTACTTC,CASILRQVAYEQYF
TRBV9,TRBD1,.,TRBJ2-3,TGTGCCAGCAGCGAGGTCGGGACAGGGGCAGATACGCAGTATTTT,CASSEVGTGADTQYF
TRBV7-9,.,few,TRBJ1-2,TGTGCCAGCAGCTTTAGGGGAGGGGGCTACACCTTC,CASSFRGGGYTF
TRBV19,TRBD2,.,TRBJ2-5,TGTGCCAGTAGCATAATGACATCGGCGGGGGGGCGGGAGACCCAGTACTTC,CASSIMTSAGGRETQYF
TRBV12-3/TRBV12-4,.,.,TRBJ1-2,TGTGCCACCAGGAGCGGGGGATTGAGCTACACCTTC,CATRSGGLSYTF
TRBV11-2,.,.,TRBJ1-2,TGTGCCAGCAGCTCTAACAGGGATAACTATGGCTACACCTTC,CASSSNRDNYGYTF
TRBV7-2,TRBD1,.,TRBJ2-7,TGTGCCAGCAGCACCACAGGGGTAGACTACGAGCAGTACTTC,CASSTTGVDYEQYF
TRBV4-3,TRBD2,.,TRBJ2-7,TGCGCCAGCAGCCAAGAGTACCTAGCGGGGGGCCCGAGCTCCTACGAGCAGTACTTC,CASSQEYLAGGPSSYEQYF
TRBV4-3,.,.,TRBJ1-1,TGCGCCAGCAGCCAAGATCTGACAGCCATGAACACTGAAGCTTTCTTT,CASSQDLTAMNTEAFF
TRBV4-2,.,.,TRBJ2-1,TGTGCCAGCAGCCAGGCTAGCGGACAGACCCCCAATGAGCAGTTCTTC,CASSQASGQTPNEQFF
TRBV4-3,.,.,TRBJ1-4,TGCGCCAGCAGCCAAGATATTGGGGAGAATGAAAAACTGTTTTTT,CASSQDIGENEKLFF
TRBV19,TRBD1,.,TRBJ1-6,TGTGCCAGTAGTATAGACGCCGGACAGGGGGCCGTAGCCCTCCACTTT,CASSIDAGQGAVALHF